The clone carrying this T cell receptor beta chain was counted ten times or more. In germline, CDR1 is SGHNT, CDR2 YYREEE (reference sequence). The CDR3 length is 14 residues. V gave up 4 bases and J gave up 4 bases; unmatched junction bases: 7. These oral cavity squamous cell carcinomas were HPV-negative and locally advanced. Blood libraries mostly used about 500 ng genomic DNA, six replicates each. Assay used: immunoSEQ multiplex PCR; TCRdb lists only in-frame clones, some missing. The table lists 72,000 or so clones, around 80% of them singletons, with roughly 3.5% in the top ten. This entry belongs to a study of neoadjuvant anti-PD-1 for oral cavity cancer. Background on the study: Non-progressing patients received a fourth nivolumab dose near day 43, then surgery on days 50-56.

The clonotype originates from a person between 40 and 79 years old with oral cavity squamous cell carcinoma. This specimen consisted of PBMCs, obtained before nivolumab (anti-PD-1) treatment. V is TRBV5-4 and J is TRBJ1-2; 7 nucleotides agree with TRBD1. The CDR3 loop is CASSRQGGSYGYTF. The CDR3 DNA reads TGTGCCAGCAGCCGCCAGGGGGGCAGCTATGGCTACACCTTC.